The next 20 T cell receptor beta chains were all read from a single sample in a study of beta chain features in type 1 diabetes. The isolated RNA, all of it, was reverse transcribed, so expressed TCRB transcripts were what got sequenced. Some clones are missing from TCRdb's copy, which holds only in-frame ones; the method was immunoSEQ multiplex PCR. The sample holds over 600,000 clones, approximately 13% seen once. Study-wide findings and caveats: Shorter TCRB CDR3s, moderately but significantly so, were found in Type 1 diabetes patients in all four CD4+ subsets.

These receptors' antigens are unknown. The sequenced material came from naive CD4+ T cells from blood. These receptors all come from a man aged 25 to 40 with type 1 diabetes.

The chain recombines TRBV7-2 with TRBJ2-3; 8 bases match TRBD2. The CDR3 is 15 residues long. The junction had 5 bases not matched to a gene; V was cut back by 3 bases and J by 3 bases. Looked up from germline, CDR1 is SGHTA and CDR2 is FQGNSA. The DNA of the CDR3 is TGTGCCAGCAGCTTCCCCGGGGGGGCGACAGATACGCAGTATTTT. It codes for CASSFPGGATDTQYF.

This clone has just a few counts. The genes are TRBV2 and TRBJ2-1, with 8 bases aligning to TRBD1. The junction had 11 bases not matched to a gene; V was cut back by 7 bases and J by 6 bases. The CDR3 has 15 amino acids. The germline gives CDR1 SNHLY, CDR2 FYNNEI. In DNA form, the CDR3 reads TGTGCCAGCATCTTCGACAGGGGAGCTTCCAATGAGCAGTTCTTC. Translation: CASIFDRGASNEQFF.

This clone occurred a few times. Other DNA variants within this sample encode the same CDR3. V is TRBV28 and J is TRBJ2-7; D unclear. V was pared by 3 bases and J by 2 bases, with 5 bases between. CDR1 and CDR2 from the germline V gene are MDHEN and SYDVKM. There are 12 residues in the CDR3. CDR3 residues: CASSLGTYEQYF. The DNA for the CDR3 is TGTGCCAGCAGTTTGGGGACCTACGAGCAGTACTTC.

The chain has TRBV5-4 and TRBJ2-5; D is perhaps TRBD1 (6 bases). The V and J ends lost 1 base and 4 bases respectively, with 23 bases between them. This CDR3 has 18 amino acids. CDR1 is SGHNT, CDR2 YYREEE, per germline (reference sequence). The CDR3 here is CASSLKQGANEPSETQYF. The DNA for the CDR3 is TGTGCCAGCAGCTTGAAACAGGGCGCGAATGAGCCGTCAGAGACCCAGTACTTC.

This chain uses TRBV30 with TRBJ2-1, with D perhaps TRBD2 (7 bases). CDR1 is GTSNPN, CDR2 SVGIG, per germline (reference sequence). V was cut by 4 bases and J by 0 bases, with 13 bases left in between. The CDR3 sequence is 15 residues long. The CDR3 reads CAWIRRGASYNEQFF. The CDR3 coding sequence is TGTGCCTGGATTCGTCGGGGGGCCTCCTACAATGAGCAGTTCTTC.

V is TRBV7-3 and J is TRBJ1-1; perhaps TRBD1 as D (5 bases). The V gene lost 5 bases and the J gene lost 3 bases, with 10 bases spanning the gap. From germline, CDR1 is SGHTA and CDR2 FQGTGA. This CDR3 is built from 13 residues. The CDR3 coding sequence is TGTGCCAGCAGCCTCTTGACAGACACTGAAGCTTTCTTT. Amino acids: CASSLLTDTEAFF.

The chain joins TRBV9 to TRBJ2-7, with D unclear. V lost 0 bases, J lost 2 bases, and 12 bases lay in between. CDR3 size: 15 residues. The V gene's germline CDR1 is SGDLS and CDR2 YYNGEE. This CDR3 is CASSVAPDRPYEQYF. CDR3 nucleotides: TGTGCCAGCAGCGTAGCTCCGGACCGGCCCTACGAGCAGTACTTC.

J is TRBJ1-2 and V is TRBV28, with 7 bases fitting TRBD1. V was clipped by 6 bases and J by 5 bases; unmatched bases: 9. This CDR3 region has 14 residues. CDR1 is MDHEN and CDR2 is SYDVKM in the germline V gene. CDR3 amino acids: CASRFTGARYGYTF. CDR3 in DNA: TGTGCCAGCAGGTTTACAGGGGCCCGTTATGGCTACACCTTC.

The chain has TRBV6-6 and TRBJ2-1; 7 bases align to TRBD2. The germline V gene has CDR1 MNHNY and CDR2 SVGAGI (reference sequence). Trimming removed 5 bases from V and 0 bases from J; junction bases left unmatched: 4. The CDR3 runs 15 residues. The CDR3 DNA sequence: TGTGCCAGCAGTCTAGCGGAGAGCTCCTACAATGAGCAGTTCTTC. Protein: CASSLAESSYNEQFF.

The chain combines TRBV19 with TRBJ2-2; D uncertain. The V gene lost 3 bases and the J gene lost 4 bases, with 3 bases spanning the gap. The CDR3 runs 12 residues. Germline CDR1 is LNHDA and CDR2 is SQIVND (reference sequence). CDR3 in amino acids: CASSIRTGELFF. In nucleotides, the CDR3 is TGTGCCAGTAGTATTCGCACCGGGGAGCTGTTTTTT. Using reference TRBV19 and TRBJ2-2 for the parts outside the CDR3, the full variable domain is DGGITQSPKYLFRKEGQNVTLSCEQNLNHDAMYWYRQDPGQGLRLIYYSQIVNDFQKGDIAEGYSVSREKKESFPLTVTSAQKNPTAFYLCASSIRTGELFFGEGSRLTVL.

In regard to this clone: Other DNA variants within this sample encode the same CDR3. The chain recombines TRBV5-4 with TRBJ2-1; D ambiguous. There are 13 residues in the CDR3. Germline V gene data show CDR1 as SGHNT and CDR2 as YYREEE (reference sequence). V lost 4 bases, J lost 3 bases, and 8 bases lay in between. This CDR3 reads CASSPAGYNEQFF. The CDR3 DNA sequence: TGTGCCAGCAGCCCCGCAGGCTACAATGAGCAGTTCTTC.

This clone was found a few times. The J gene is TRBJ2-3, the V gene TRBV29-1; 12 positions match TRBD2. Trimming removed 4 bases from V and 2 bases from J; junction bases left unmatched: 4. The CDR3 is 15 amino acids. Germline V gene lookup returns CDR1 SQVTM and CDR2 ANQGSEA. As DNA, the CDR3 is TGCAGCGTTGTAGGACTAGCGGGGAACACAGATACGCAGTATTTT. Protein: CSVVGLAGNTDTQYF.

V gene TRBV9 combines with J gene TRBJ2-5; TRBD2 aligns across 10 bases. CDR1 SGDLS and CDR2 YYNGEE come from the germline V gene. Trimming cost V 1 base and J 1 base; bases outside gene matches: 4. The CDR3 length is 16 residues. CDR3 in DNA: TGTGCCAGCAGCGTAACTAGCGGGGCCTCCCAAGAGACCCAGTACTTC. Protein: CASSVTSGASQETQYF. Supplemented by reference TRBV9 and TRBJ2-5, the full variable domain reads DSGVTQTPKHLITATGQRVTLRCSPRSGDLSVYWYQQSLDQGLQFLIQYYNGEERAKGNILERFSAQQFPDLHSELNLSSLELGDSALYFCASSVTSGASQETQYFGPGTRLLVL.

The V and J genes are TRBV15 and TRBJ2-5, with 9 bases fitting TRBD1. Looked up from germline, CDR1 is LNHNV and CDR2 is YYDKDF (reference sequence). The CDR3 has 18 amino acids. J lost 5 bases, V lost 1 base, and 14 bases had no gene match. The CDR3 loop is CATSRAAGTGPQGETQYF. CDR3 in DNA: TGTGCCACCAGCAGAGCGGCCGGGACAGGGCCACAGGGTGAGACCCAGTACTTC.

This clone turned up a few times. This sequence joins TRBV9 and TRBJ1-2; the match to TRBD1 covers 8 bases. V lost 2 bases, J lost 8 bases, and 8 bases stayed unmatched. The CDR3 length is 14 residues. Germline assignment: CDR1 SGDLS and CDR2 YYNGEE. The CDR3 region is CASSVPARGQGYTF. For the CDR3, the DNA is TGTGCCAGCAGCGTTCCGGCCAGGGGGCAAGGCTACACCTTC.

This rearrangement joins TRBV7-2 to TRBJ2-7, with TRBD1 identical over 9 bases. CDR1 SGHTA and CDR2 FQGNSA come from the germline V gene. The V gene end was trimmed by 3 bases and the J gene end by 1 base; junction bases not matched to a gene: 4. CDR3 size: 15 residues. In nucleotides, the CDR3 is TGTGCCAGCAGCTTTAGGACAGGGGATTCCTACGAGCAGTACTTC. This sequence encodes CASSFRTGDSYEQYF. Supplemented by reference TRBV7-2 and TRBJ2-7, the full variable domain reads GAGVSQSPSNKVTEKGKDVELRCDPISGHTALYWYRQSLGQGLEFLIYFQGNSAPDKSGLPSDRFSAERTGGSVSTLTIQRTQQEDSAVYLCASSFRTGDSYEQYFGPGTRLTVT.

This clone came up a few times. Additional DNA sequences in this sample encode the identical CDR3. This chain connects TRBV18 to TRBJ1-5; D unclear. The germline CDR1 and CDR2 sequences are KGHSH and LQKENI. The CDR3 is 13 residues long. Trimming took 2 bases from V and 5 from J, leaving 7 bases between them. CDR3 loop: CASSPLRDQPQHF. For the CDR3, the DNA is TGTGCCAGCTCACCATTGAGAGATCAGCCCCAGCATTTT.

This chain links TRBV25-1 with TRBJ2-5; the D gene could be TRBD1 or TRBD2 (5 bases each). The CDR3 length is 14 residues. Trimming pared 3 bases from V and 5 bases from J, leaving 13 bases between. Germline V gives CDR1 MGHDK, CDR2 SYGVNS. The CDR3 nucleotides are TGTGCCAGCAGTGAGCCGGGGCCTATGGAGACCCAGTACTTC. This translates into CASSEPGPMETQYF.

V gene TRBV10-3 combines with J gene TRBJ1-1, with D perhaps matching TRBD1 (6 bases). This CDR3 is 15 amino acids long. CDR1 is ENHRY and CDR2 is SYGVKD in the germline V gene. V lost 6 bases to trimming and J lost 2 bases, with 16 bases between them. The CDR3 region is CAISLTGTPNTEAFF. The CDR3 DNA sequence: TGTGCCATCAGCCTCACCGGGACACCTAACACTGAAGCTTTCTTT.

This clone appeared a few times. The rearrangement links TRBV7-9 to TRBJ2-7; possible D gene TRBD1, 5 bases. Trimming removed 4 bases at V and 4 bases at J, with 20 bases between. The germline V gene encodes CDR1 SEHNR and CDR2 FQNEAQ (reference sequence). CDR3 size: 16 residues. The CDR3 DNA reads TGTGCCAGCAGCTCCCCCTTTGGGTCCAGGGCATACGAGCAGTACTTC. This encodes CASSSPFGSRAYEQYF.